The subject of this entry is one TCR beta chain. Its antigen is not known. A much larger clone lies a single base off, so this may be a read error. The authors sequenced patients whose flow cytometry had shown CD8+CD57+ cell expansion. Blood samples were obtained from patients who had received no prior therapy. This specimen comes from a study of CD8+CD57+ T cells in acquired aplastic anemia. TCR beta VDJ and CDR3 were profiled, and genomic DNA was the template. In TCRdb, the reads were re-called with MiXCR into one record per CDR3 protein. The repertoire consists of hundreds of thousands of distinct CDR3 sequences, with around 30% occurring once and the leading ten covering about 0.8%. The CDR3 spans 12 residues. Germline V gives CDR1 DFQATT, CDR2 SNEGSKA (reference sequence). Trimming stripped 5 bases from V and 2 bases from J, with 9 bases between. Study-wide findings and caveats: Simpson's diversity of CD8+ cells was not significantly different in patients compared with controls.

The clonotype originates from a human donor with aplastic anemia. The sequenced sample was sorted CD4+, CD8+, or CD8+CD57+ T cells (not recorded which) from PBMCs. The chain combines TRBV20-1 with TRBJ1-1; D is unresolved. CDR3 DNA sequence: TGCAGTGCTCGGGCAGACAACACTGAAGCTTTCTTT. It translates to CSARADNTEAFF.